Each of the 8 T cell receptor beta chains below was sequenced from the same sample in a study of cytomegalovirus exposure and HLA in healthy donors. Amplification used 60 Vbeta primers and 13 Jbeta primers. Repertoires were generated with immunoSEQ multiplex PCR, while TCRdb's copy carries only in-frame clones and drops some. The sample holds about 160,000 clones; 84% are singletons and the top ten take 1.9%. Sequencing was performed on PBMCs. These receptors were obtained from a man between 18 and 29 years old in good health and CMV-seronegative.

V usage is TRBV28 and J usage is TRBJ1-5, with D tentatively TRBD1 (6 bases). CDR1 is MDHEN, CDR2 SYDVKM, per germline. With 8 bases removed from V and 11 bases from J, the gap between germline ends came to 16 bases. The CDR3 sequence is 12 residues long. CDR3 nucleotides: TGTGCCAGCTGGGGACACTCTTTGACCCAGCATTTT. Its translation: CASWGHSLTQHF.

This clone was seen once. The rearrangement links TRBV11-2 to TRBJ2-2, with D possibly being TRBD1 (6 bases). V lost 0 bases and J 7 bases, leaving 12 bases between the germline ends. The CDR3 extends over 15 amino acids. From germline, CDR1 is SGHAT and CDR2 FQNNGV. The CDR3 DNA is TGTGCCAGCAGCTTAGAAGGGCAGGGGATCGGGGAGCTGTTTTTT. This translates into CASSLEGQGIGELFF. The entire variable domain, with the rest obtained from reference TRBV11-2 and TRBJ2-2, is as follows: EAGVAQSPRYKIIEKRQSVAFWCNPISGHATLYWYQQILGQGPKLLIQFQNNGVVDDSQLPKDRFSAERLKGVDSTLKIQPAKLEDSAVYLCASSLEGQGIGELFFGEGSRLTVL.

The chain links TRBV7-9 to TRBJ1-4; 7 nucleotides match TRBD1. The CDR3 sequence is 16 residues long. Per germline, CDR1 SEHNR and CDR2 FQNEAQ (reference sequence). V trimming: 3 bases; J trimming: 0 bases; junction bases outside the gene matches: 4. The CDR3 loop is CASSFRDSATNEKLFF. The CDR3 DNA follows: TGTGCCAGCAGCTTCCGGGACAGCGCAACTAATGAAAAACTGTTTTTT.

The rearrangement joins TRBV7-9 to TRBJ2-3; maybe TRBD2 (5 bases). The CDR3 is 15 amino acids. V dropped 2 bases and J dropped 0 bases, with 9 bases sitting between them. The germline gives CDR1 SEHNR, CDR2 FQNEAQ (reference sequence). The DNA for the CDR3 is TGTGCCAGCAGCTTAAGCGGTCCTAGCACAGATACGCAGTATTTT. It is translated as CASSLSGPSTDTQYF. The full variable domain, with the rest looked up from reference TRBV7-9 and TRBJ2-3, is DTGVSQNPRHKITKRGQNVTFRCDPISEHNRLYWYRQTLGQGPEFLTYFQNEAQLEKSRLLSDRFSAERPKGSFSTLEIQRTEQGDSAMYLCASSLSGPSTDTQYFGPGTRLTVL.

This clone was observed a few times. The CDR3 spells CASSITPGGSFSPLHF. CDR3 DNA: TGTGCCAGCAGCATAACTCCGGGGGGATCTTTTTCACCCCTCCACTTT. The V call is TRBV7-6, the J call TRBJ1-6; D perhaps matches TRBD1 (5 bases). V gave up 5 bases and J gave up 9 bases, with 20 bases separating them. This CDR3 has 16 amino acids. Germline V gene sequence: CDR1 SGHVS, CDR2 FNYEAQ.

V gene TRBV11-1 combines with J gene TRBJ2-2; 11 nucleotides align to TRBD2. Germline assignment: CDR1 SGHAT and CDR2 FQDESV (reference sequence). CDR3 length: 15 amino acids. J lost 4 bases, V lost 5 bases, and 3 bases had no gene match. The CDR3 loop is CASSMLAGGTGELFF. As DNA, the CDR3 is TGTGCCAGCAGCATGCTAGCGGGAGGCACCGGGGAGCTGTTTTTT.

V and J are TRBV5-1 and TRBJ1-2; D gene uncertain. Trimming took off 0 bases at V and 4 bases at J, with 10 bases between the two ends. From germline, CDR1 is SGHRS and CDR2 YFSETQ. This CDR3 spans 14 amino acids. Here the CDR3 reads CASSLENPSYGYTF. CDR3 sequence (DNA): TGCGCCAGCAGCTTGGAGAATCCCAGCTATGGCTACACCTTC.

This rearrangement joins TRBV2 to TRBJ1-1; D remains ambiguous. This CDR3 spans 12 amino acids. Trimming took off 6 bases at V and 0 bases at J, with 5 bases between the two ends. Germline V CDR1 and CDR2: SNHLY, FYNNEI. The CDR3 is CASSTMNTEAFF. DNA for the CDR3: TGTGCCAGCAGCACAATGAACACTGAAGCTTTCTTT.